Below are 19 T cell receptor beta chains sequenced from a single sample in a study of cytomegalovirus exposure and HLA in healthy donors. PCR used 60 Vbeta primers and 13 Jbeta primers. Here immunoSEQ multiplex PCR was the method, and the copy in TCRdb shows in-frame clones only, minus some. The sample records fewer than 200,000 clones, about 85% being singletons. Material: PBMCs. These receptors all stem from a woman in her forties or fifties in good health and CMV-seropositive.

The table lists this clone with a few counts. The chain recombines TRBV27 with TRBJ1-2; D unresolved. The V gene's germline CDR1 is MNHEY and CDR2 SMNVEV (reference sequence). This CDR3 has 16 residues. V lost 0 bases and J 1 base, leaving 12 bases between the germline ends. This CDR3 reads CASSLSQYPNNYGYTF. The CDR3 DNA sequence: TGTGCCAGCAGTTTATCCCAGTACCCGAATAACTATGGCTACACCTTC.

The chain couples TRBV2 to TRBJ2-1, with TRBD2 matching 12 bases. This CDR3 has 15 residues. V lost 6 bases to trimming and J lost 7 bases; unmatched junction nucleotides: 7. CDR1 is SNHLY and CDR2 is FYNNEI in the germline V gene. CDR3 in DNA: TGTGCCAGCAGGGAGACTAGCGGGAGAGGGAATGAGCAGTTCTTC. This encodes CASRETSGRGNEQFF. Variable domain in full (rest from reference TRBV2 and TRBJ2-1): EPEVTQTPSHQVTQMGQEVILRCVPISNHLYFYWYRQILGQKVEFLVSFYNNEISEKSEIFDDQFSVERPDGSNFTLKIRSTKLEDSAMYFCASRETSGRGNEQFFGPGTRLTVL.

V usage is TRBV4-1 and J usage is TRBJ1-1; 8 bases fit TRBD1. The germline V gene encodes CDR1 MGHRA and CDR2 YSYEKL. There are 15 residues in the CDR3. With V trimmed by 4 bases and J by 3 bases, 7 bases remained unmatched. CDR3: CASSRADRVDTEAFF. CDR3 bases: TGCGCCAGCAGCCGAGCGGACAGGGTTGACACTGAAGCTTTCTTT.

The V gene is TRBV7-2, the J gene TRBJ2-7; 9 bases agree with TRBD2. The V segment lost 5 bases and the J segment 4 bases; nucleotides outside the gene matches: 12. The CDR3 has 16 residues. CDR1 is SGHTA, CDR2 FQGNSA, per germline. For the CDR3, the DNA is TGTGCCAGCAGCCAAACATCTAGCGGGACAATTTACGAGCAGTACTTC. This translates into CASSQTSSGTIYEQYF. Variable domain in full (rest from reference TRBV7-2 and TRBJ2-7): GAGVSQSPSNKVTEKGKDVELRCDPISGHTALYWYRQSLGQGLEFLIYFQGNSAPDKSGLPSDRFSAERTGGSVSTLTIQRTQQEDSAVYLCASSQTSSGTIYEQYFGPGTRLTVT.

CDR3 DNA: TGCAGCGCCTCCCTGCGGGGGGTGGGGGAGACCCAGTACTTC. Amino acids: CSASLRGVGETQYF. The V and J genes are TRBV29-1 and TRBJ2-5, with TRBD2 matching over 8 bases. Germline values: CDR1 SQVTM, CDR2 ANQGSEA. CDR3 length: 14 residues. With V trimmed by 7 bases and J by 5 bases, 12 bases remained unmatched.

This clone occurred a few times. The chain couples TRBV19 to TRBJ2-2; D is possibly TRBD1 (6 bases). Germline V gene sequence: CDR1 LNHDA, CDR2 SQIVND (reference sequence). V lost 3 bases and J lost 5, with 13 bases in between. CDR3 length: 15 amino acids. The CDR3 loop is CASSIFTGRTGELFF. The CDR3 nucleotides read TGTGCCAGTAGTATTTTTACAGGGCGGACCGGGGAGCTGTTTTTT.

V and J are TRBV5-5 and TRBJ1-1; D remains unclear. The germline V gene has CDR1 SGHKS and CDR2 YYEKEE (reference sequence). This CDR3 spans 14 amino acids. V lost 5 bases, J lost 1 base, and 12 bases lay in between. As DNA, the CDR3 is TGTGCCAGCAGAAAATTGGTCGGGAACACTGAAGCTTTCTTT. This codes for CASRKLVGNTEAFF.

The rearrangement joins TRBV7-2 to TRBJ2-1, with 8 bases lining up with TRBD1. This CDR3 is 13 amino acids long. The J segment lost 8 bases and the V segment lost 6 bases, leaving 6 bases of the junction unmatched. CDR1 is SGHTA, CDR2 FQGNSA, per germline. CDR3 bases: TGTGCCAGCAGGAGGACAGGGAGGCATGAGCAGTTCTTC. Protein product: CASRRTGRHEQFF.

The chain carries TRBV29-1 and TRBJ2-7; D not resolved. Trimming took off 6 bases at V and 0 bases at J, with 12 bases between the two ends. Germline CDR1 SQVTM, CDR2 ANQGSEA. This CDR3 has 13 residues. CDR3 nucleotides: TGCAGCGTCCAGACTGGCAACTCCTACGAGCAGTACTTC. It translates to CSVQTGNSYEQYF.

The V and J genes are TRBV29-1 and TRBJ2-2; the match to TRBD2 covers 11 bases. Germline V CDR1 and CDR2: SQVTM, ANQGSEA. Germline trimming cut 1 base from V and 4 bases from J; bases unmatched to any gene: 8. This CDR3 spans 17 amino acids. This CDR3 reads CSVEVARGTSGTGELFF. CDR3 DNA sequence: TGCAGCGTTGAAGTTGCCCGTGGGACTAGCGGCACCGGGGAGCTGTTTTTT.

This clone appeared a few times. The chain joins TRBV5-6 to TRBJ1-1, with TRBD1 as a possible D gene (6 bases). The CDR3 extends over 12 amino acids. The germline CDR1 and CDR2 sequences are SGHDT and YYEEEE. Trimming shortened V by 5 bases and J by 5 bases, and 10 bases separated the two germline ends. CDR3 nucleotide sequence: TGTGCCAGCAGGCAGGGGAGTACTGAAGCTTTCTTT. This gives the protein CASRQGSTEAFF.

V gene TRBV4-1 combines with J gene TRBJ1-2; 8 nucleotides match TRBD1. The germline CDR1 and CDR2 sequences are MGHRA and YSYEKL. The junction had 6 bases not matched to a gene; V was cut back by 0 bases and J by 3 bases. CDR3 length: 16 residues. The CDR3 reads CASSQDPGGADYGYTF. In DNA form, the CDR3 reads TGCGCCAGCAGCCAAGACCCAGGGGGCGCCGACTATGGCTACACCTTC.

This clone was detected only a few times. This rearrangement joins TRBV21-1 to TRBJ2-1; no check of the table's D call, TRBD1, against the DNA was made. TRBV21-1 is a documented pseudogene. The CDR3 totals 16 residues. The CDR3 nucleotides read TGTGCCAGCAGCACTCACGACAGGACCCCCCACAATGAGCAGTTCTTC. Encoded protein: CASSTHDRTPHNEQFF.

This sequence joins TRBV28 and TRBJ2-3; 10 bases are a match to TRBD2. From germline, CDR1 is MDHEN and CDR2 SYDVKM. The CDR3 is 16 amino acids. V shed 3 bases and J 2 bases; nucleotides not matched to a gene: 5. CDR3 in amino acids: CASSFSGTSVTDTQYF. CDR3 DNA: TGTGCCAGCAGTTTTAGTGGGACTAGCGTCACAGATACGCAGTATTTT.

This clone was counted once. The chain carries TRBV7-9 and TRBJ1-2, with TRBD1 identical over 8 bases. The CDR3 covers 13 residues. Germline lookup yields CDR1 SEHNR and CDR2 FQNEAQ (reference sequence). V was pared by 5 bases and J by 6 bases, with 5 bases of the junction left unmatched. CDR3 sequence (DNA): TGTGCCAGCAGCCGGGACAGGAGGAATGGCTACACCTTC. Translating gives CASSRDRRNGYTF. Based on the CDR3 plus reference TRBV7-9 and TRBJ1-2, the full variable domain is DTGVSQNPRHKITKRGQNVTFRCDPISEHNRLYWYRQTLGQGPEFLTYFQNEAQLEKSRLLSDRFSAERPKGSFSTLEIQRTEQGDSAMYLCASSRDRRNGYTFGSGTRLTVV.

This chain uses TRBV6-6 with TRBJ1-2, with 7 bases identical to TRBD1. The CDR3 runs 14 residues. V was clipped by 2 bases and J by 4 bases; unmatched bases: 4. Germline assignment: CDR1 MNHNY and CDR2 SVGAGI (reference sequence). CDR3 protein: CASSYGQASYGYTF. CDR3 coding DNA: TGTGCCAGCAGTTACGGACAGGCTTCCTATGGCTACACCTTC.

This clone has only a few counts. The chain joins TRBV7-2 to TRBJ2-5; 8 nucleotides agree with TRBD2. Looked up from germline, CDR1 is SGHTA and CDR2 is FQGNSA. The CDR3 is 12 amino acids. Trimming cost V 6 bases and J 13 bases; bases outside gene matches: 10. The CDR3 bases are TGTGCCAGCAGTTCTCGAGCGGGAGCATTGTACTTC. This translates into CASSSRAGALYF.

This clone occurred once. The CDR3 sequence is CASSRRGRGTYTGELFF. The CDR3 nucleotides read TGTGCCAGCAGCCGGCGGGGGCGCGGGACATACACCGGGGAGCTGTTTTTT. The rearrangement joins TRBV7-3 to TRBJ2-2; D is possibly TRBD2 (7 bases). CDR1 and CDR2 from the germline V gene are SGHTA and FQGTGA. The CDR3 is made up of 17 amino acids. The ends were cut back, 5 bases at V and 3 bases at J, with 19 bases in the middle.

The table lists this clone with a count of one. The CDR3 DNA reads as TGCGCCAGCAGCCAAGGGCCAGGGCAGAGCTATGGCTACACCTTC. Protein sequence: CASSQGPGQSYGYTF. The V call is TRBV4-1, the J call TRBJ1-2; D might be TRBD1 (5 bases). Germline values: CDR1 MGHRA, CDR2 YSYEKL. Trimming shortened V by 1 base and J by 4 bases, and 13 bases separated the two germline ends. CDR3 length: 15 amino acids.